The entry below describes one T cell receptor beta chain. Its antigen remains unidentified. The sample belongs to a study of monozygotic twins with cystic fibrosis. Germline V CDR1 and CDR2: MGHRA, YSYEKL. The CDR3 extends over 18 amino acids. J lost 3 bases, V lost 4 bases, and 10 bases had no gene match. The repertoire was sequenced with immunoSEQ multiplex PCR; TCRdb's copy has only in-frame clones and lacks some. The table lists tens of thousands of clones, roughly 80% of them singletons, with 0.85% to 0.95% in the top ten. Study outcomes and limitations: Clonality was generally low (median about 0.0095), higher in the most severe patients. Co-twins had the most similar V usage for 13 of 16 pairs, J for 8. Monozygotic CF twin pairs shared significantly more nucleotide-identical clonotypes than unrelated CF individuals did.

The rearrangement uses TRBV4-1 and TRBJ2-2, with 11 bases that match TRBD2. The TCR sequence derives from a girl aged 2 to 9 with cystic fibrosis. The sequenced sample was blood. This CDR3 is CASSRPGLAVRDTGELFF. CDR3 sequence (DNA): TGCGCCAGCAGCCGACCGGGACTAGCGGTACGGGACACCGGGGAGCTGTTTTTT.